A selection of T cell receptor beta chains follows, all from one sample in a study of siplizumab effects on memory and regulatory T cells. TCRdb's copy holds only in-frame clones and misses some; the assay was immunoSEQ multiplex PCR. The table records more than 85,000 clones, 92% of them present only once. The specimen sequenced was CD4+ T cells sorted from blood. The receptors come from a human donor in good health. Both conserved end residues are part of each CDR3. D genes are given only for firm matches. Size is omitted from some rows. Given values are once, few, many or a class for expanded clones.

J,D,size,V,DNA,CDR3
TRBJ1-5,-,once,TRBV15,TGTGCCACCAGCGAATCCGGCCGGCCCCAGCATTTT,CATSESGRPQHF
TRBJ2-3,-,-,TRBV6-1,TGTGCCAGCAGTAGGACTGAAGCAGATACGCAGTATTTT,CASSRTEADTQYF
TRBJ1-2,TRBD1,-,TRBV27,TGTGCCAGCAGTTTATTGGGGACAGTAACTAACTATGGCTACACCTTC,CASSLLGTVTNYGYTF
TRBJ2-3,-,-,TRBV29-1,TGCAGCGCCAACGGGAATGCAGATACGCAGTATTTT,CSANGNADTQYF
TRBJ2-5,-,-,TRBV9,TGTGCCAGCAGCGTCTCGGCAGGAAAAGAGACCCAGTACTTC,CASSVSAGKETQYF
TRBJ1-1,-,-,TRBV5-1,TGCGCCAGCAGCTTTTCTTCGAACACTGAAGCTTTCTTT,CASSFSSNTEAFF
TRBJ2-5,TRBD1,-,TRBV18,TGTGCCAGCTCACCGGACAGGGCAAAAGAGACCCAGTACTTC,CASSPDRAKETQYF
TRBJ2-5,-,-,TRBV28,TGTGCCAGCAGTTTAATAGACAGCCGGGAGACCCAGTACTTC,CASSLIDSRETQYF
TRBJ2-7,TRBD2,-,TRBV5-4,TGTGCCAGCAGCTTTGACCCCAGCGGGAATGGCTACGAGCAGTACTTC,CASSFDPSGNGYEQYF
TRBJ2-4,TRBD1,-,TRBV6-5,TGTGCCAGCAGTCGGTTCGGGACAGGGGAGAACATTCAGTACTTC,CASSRFGTGENIQYF
TRBJ2-3,TRBD2,-,TRBV10-3,TGTGCCATTCAAAAACTAGCGACTAGCACAGATACGCAGTATTTT,CAIQKLATSTDTQYF
TRBJ2-5,-,-,TRBV7-3,TGTGCCAGCAGCGGAGGGGGCATGGGTCAAGAGACCCAGTACTTC,CASSGGGMGQETQYF
TRBJ1-2,TRBD1,-,TRBV11-2,TGTGCCAGCAGCCCCCGGGACAGGGTCGGTGGCTACACCTTC,CASSPRDRVGGYTF
TRBJ1-3,TRBD1,once,TRBV7-9,TGTGCCAGCAGCTCGGGACAGGCCTCTGGAAACACCATATATTTT,CASSSGQASGNTIYF
TRBJ2-7,-,-,TRBV10-2,TGCGCCAGCAGTGAAGCCTACGAGCAGTACTTC,CASSEAYEQYF
TRBJ1-3,-,-,TRBV7-9,TGTGCCAGCCTCTTTTACCAGGGCATCAGATCTGGAAACACCATATATTTT,CASLFYQGIRSGNTIYF
TRBJ2-1,-,-,TRBV5-1,TGCGCCAGCAGCTTGGACAGGGTTTCTGAGCAGTTCTTC,CASSLDRVSEQFF
TRBJ2-1,TRBD1,-,TRBV28,TGTGCCAGCAGAACAGGGGGAAAAAGCTCCTACAATGAGCAGTTCTTC,CASRTGGKSSYNEQFF
TRBJ2-4,-,-,TRBV7-8,TGTGCCAGCAGCCCAGGGCAGGGCCGGTCCAACATAGCCAAAAACATTCAGTACTTC,CASSPGQGRSNIAKNIQYF
TRBJ1-2,TRBD1,-,TRBV28,TGTGCCAGCAGTCTCCCCCACTCAGACAGGGAAGGCGGCTACACCTTC,CASSLPHSDREGGYTF
TRBJ2-2,-,-,TRBV9,TGTGCCAGCAGCGTAGGCTGGAGGGAGTTCGGGGAGCTGTTTTTT,CASSVGWREFGELFF
TRBJ2-7,TRBD2,-,TRBV19,TGTGCCAGTAGTACCGGACTAGCGGGGGAGTACGAGCAGTACTTC,CASSTGLAGEYEQYF
TRBJ2-1,-,-,TRBV6-1,TGTGCCAGCAATCTCTTGGCACAGGGCGTGATGGGGCAGTTCTTC,CASNLLAQGVMGQFF
TRBJ2-1,TRBD2,once,TRBV5-1,TGCGCCAGCAGCTTAGAGCGGGAGAGCGCGTTGGGACAGTTCTTC,CASSLERESALGQFF
TRBJ2-7,-,-,TRBV18,TGTGCCAGCTCACCACCGATACCTCCCTACGAGCAGTACTTC,CASSPPIPPYEQYF
TRBJ2-1,TRBD2,once,TRBV5-4,TGTGCCAGCAGCTTGGTGCGACTAGCGGGAGACTACAATGAGCAGTTCTTC,CASSLVRLAGDYNEQFF
TRBJ2-1,TRBD1,-,TRBV19,TGTGCCAGTAGACGGACAGGCTCCTACAATGAGCAGTTCTTC,CASRRTGSYNEQFF
TRBJ2-7,-,once,TRBV9,TGTGCCAGCAGCGTAGCCCTGAACTCCTACGAGCAGTACTTC,CASSVALNSYEQYF
TRBJ1-3,-,-,TRBV5-6,TGTGCCAGCAGCCCGACGGGCCTCGGAAACACCATATATTTT,CASSPTGLGNTIYF
TRBJ1-4,TRBD1,-,TRBV30,TGTGCCTGTACCGGGACAGATCCTAATGAAAAACTGTTTTTT,CACTGTDPNEKLFF
TRBJ2-4,TRBD1,-,TRBV7-9,TGTGCCAGCAGCTTAGATTCGGGACAGGGTTCGAACATTCAGTACTTC,CASSLDSGQGSNIQYF
TRBJ2-3,-,-,TRBV4-1,TGCGCCAGCAGACCCCGACAGTTTGGTACGCAGTATTTT,CASRPRQFGTQYF
TRBJ2-5,-,-,TRBV2,TGTGCCAGCGTCCGGGACTTAAGAGAGACCCAGTACTTC,CASVRDLRETQYF
TRBJ2-2,TRBD1,-,TRBV9,TGTGCCAGCAGCGTATCACAGGGGGAAACCGGGGAGCTGTTTTTT,CASSVSQGETGELFF
TRBJ1-1,-,once,TRBV28,TGTGCCAGCATTAACTTACCGGGTGAAGGGAACACTGAAGCTTTCTTT,CASINLPGEGNTEAFF
TRBJ2-5,TRBD2,-,TRBV5-1,TGCGCCAGCAGCCCAGGGACTAGACAAGAGACCCAGTACTTC,CASSPGTRQETQYF
TRBJ2-1,-,-,TRBV11-2,TGTGCCAGCAGCTTCCAAAGTATGTTAGGACGCGGTGAGCAGTTCTTC,CASSFQSMLGRGEQFF
TRBJ2-7,TRBD2,-,TRBV7-2,TGTGCCAGCAGCTTAGCTTCTAGCGGGGAAATGGGGCAGTACTTC,CASSLASSGEMGQYF
TRBJ2-7,-,-,TRBV18,TGTGCCAGCTCTATGGGGGTAGCCCTGGGAAACTCCTACGAGCAGTACTTC,CASSMGVALGNSYEQYF
TRBJ1-1,-,-,TRBV28,TGTGCCAGCAGTTTATTGACTGGGAGGGCTGAAGCTTTCTTT,CASSLLTGRAEAFF
TRBJ2-7,TRBD1,-,TRBV6-1,TGTGCCAGCAGTGAAGCGGACAGGTCCACCCACGAGCAGTACTTC,CASSEADRSTHEQYF
TRBJ2-2,-,-,TRBV19,TGTGCCAGTAGTATTTGGCCGATTTGGACCGGGGAGCTGTTTTTT,CASSIWPIWTGELFF
TRBJ2-1,-,-,TRBV19,TGTGCCAGTAGTAGGGGACCGAGCTACAATGAGCAGTTCTTC,CASSRGPSYNEQFF
TRBJ2-5,TRBD2,-,TRBV5-8,TGTGCCAGCAGCTCCTTTACGCGGGGGTCGGAGACCCAGTACTTC,CASSSFTRGSETQYF
TRBJ2-3,-,-,TRBV5-8,TGTGCCAGCAGCTTGGAAGGGTTCAAAAGAGATACGCAGTATTTT,CASSLEGFKRDTQYF
TRBJ2-1,TRBD2,-,TRBV7-3,TGTGCCAGCAGCTTTGCGGGAGGTTACAATGAGCAGTTCTTC,CASSFAGGYNEQFF
TRBJ2-1,-,-,TRBV6-6,TGTGCCAGCGTAACAGAGGGAGGACCCTACAATGAGCAGTTCTTC,CASVTEGGPYNEQFF
TRBJ2-7,-,-,TRBV6-5,TGTGCCAGCAGTTCAAAGGGCTCCTACGAGCAGTACTTC,CASSSKGSYEQYF
TRBJ2-7,-,-,TRBV18,TGTGCCAGCTCACCACCCAGCTCCTACGAGCAGTACTTC,CASSPPSSYEQYF
TRBJ2-3,-,-,TRBV5-4,TGTGCCAGCAGCACAGCCGATACGCAGTATTTT,CASSTADTQYF